This T cell receptor (beta chain) was found in a study of Graves' ophthalmopathy and Graves' hyperthyroidism. Points from the study as a whole: Blood samples also showed most expanded thyroid clonotypes exceeding 0.001 frequency.

Among the exclusions were patients with other autoimmune diseases, uncontrolled infections, pregnancy or lactation. This clonotype has ten or more counts. Its antigen is undetermined. TCR beta CDR3 regions were amplified from RNA transcripts. The authors performed first-round RT-PCR with HTBI primers and then a second-round multiplex PCR. MiXCR, run by TCRdb on the multiplex PCR reads, gives a single entry per CDR3 protein. The sample has some 350,000 distinct CDR3 sequences; 17% are singletons. Trimming removed 2 bases from V and 8 bases from J; junction bases left unmatched: 5. This CDR3 has 13 residues.

The clonotype comes from an adult woman with stable Graves' hyperthyroidism. Sequencing used peripheral blood. The chain recombines TRBV12-3 or TRBV12-4 with TRBJ1-2, with TRBD1 matching 7 bases. For the CDR3, the DNA is TGTGCCAGCAGTTTAAGCGGAGGGGGCGGCTACACCTTC. This codes for CASSLSGGGGYTF.